What follows are 4 T cell receptor beta chains derived from one specimen sequenced in a study of T cell changes during pregnancy in multiple sclerosis. TCRdb's copy holds only in-frame clones and misses some; the assay was immunoSEQ multiplex PCR. Of some 110,000 clones in the sample, approximately 90% are singletons; the top ten hold less than 2%. The material sequenced was peripheral blood, taken in the third trimester of pregnancy. Receptor source: a female donor with multiple sclerosis, enrolled in a pregnancy study.

The rearrangement links TRBV6-1 to TRBJ2-7; D is possibly TRBD1 (6 bases). The germline V gene has CDR1 MNHNS and CDR2 SASEGT. V lost 1 base, J lost 2 bases, and 18 bases lay in between. This CDR3 spans 17 amino acids. The CDR3 protein is CASSEDVQAGVPYEQYF. For the CDR3, the DNA is TGTGCCAGCAGTGAAGACGTCCAGGCAGGGGTCCCCTACGAGCAGTACTTC.

V is TRBV27 and J is TRBJ2-1, with 7 bases lining up with TRBD1. Germline V CDR1 and CDR2: MNHEY, SMNVEV (reference sequence). J gave up 0 bases and V 2 bases, and 1 base lay outside the gene matches. The CDR3 extends over 15 amino acids. The DNA for the CDR3 is TGTGCCAGCAGTTTAGACAGGGTCTCCTACAATGAGCAGTTCTTC. Translation: CASSLDRVSYNEQFF.

This chain links TRBV7-6 with TRBJ2-1; D uncertain. V lost 0 bases and J lost 10, with 13 bases in between. From germline, CDR1 is SGHVS and CDR2 FNYEAQ. This CDR3 comprises 14 residues. CDR3 sequence reads: CASSLASGRKEQFF. The CDR3 DNA follows: TGTGCCAGCAGCTTAGCCTCAGGTCGAAAGGAGCAGTTCTTC.

V usage is TRBV7-3 and J usage is TRBJ2-5; D is unresolved. The CDR3 sequence is 14 residues long. The germline V and J ends were trimmed by 3 bases and 7 bases, with 15 bases remaining between them. CDR1 and CDR2 (germline): SGHTA, FQGTGA. The CDR3 bases are TGTGCCAGCAGCTTGGGCCCCTCCTCTGGGACCCAGTACTTC. This encodes CASSLGPSSGTQYF.